The text below deals with one TCR beta chain. Germline V CDR1 and CDR2: SEHNR, FQNEAQ (reference sequence). The CDR3 is 16 residues long. With V trimmed by 5 bases and J by 1 base, 7 bases remained unmatched. These data belong to a study of CD4 and CD8 cells across lung adenocarcinoma regions. TCRdb reprocessed the PCR reads via MiXCR and lists one record per CDR3 protein. Of some 25,000 distinct CDR3 sequences in the sample, around 50% were seen once. Samples came from patients with localized non-small cell lung adenocarcinoma. Sequenced input: CD8+ T cells from the center of a lung tumor. The V gene is TRBV7-9, the J gene TRBJ2-5; 10 bases map to TRBD1. This clonotype was sampled from a male donor with lung adenocarcinoma. The CD4 and CD8 labels of this study may be unreliable. The CDR3 reads CASSTGTGVAQETQYF. Here the CDR3 DNA reads TGTGCCAGCAGCACCGGGACAGGGGTCGCCCAAGAGACCCAGTACTTC.